The 26 T cell receptor beta chains presented below share a single source sample, sequenced in a study of blood T cells in healthy people across ages. Primed by a sample-barcoded 5' primer and a J-beta primer mix, a second PCR proceeded for roughly 6 to 12 cycles. TCRdb ran MiXCR on the 5' RACE reads and lists one entry per CDR3 protein. Of around 800,000 distinct CDR3 sequences in the sample, about 47% were seen once. Sequencing used blood. These receptors came from a man older than 75 in good health.

This clonotype was detected only a few times. This chain links TRBV20-1 with TRBJ2-7; D is possibly TRBD1 or TRBD2 (5 bases each). There are 12 residues in the CDR3. Trimming shortened V by 6 bases and J by 8 bases, and 17 bases separated the two germline ends. In germline, CDR1 is DFQATT, CDR2 SNEGSKA (reference sequence). CDR3 DNA sequence: TGCAGTGCAACGGGACGGACGGACCAGCAGTACTTC. It encodes CSATGRTDQQYF.

The genes are TRBV14 and TRBJ1-1; 10 nucleotides line up with TRBD1. The CDR3 extends over 19 amino acids. After removal of 6 bases from V and 7 bases from J, the junction contained 23 bases not matched to a gene. CDR1 SGHDN and CDR2 FVKESK come from the germline V gene. The CDR3 protein is CASSSIYMDRGNYRNEAFF. The CDR3 DNA reads TGTGCCAGCAGTTCTATTTACATGGACAGGGGGAATTATCGGAATGAAGCTTTCTTT.

The V call is TRBV28, the J call TRBJ1-1, with 8 bases identical to TRBD1. After removal of 5 bases from V and 4 bases from J, the junction contained 9 bases not matched to a gene. CDR3 size: 15 residues. Germline values: CDR1 MDHEN, CDR2 SYDVKM. For the CDR3, the DNA is TGTGCCAGCAGTCAATCCGGACAGGGAACCACTGAAGCTTTCTTT. It is translated as CASSQSGQGTTEAFF.

This chain joins TRBV10-3 and TRBJ2-3, with a tentative D call TRBD2 (5 bases). Trimming removed 6 bases from V and 2 bases from J, with 15 bases in between. This CDR3 is 15 amino acids long. Germline V gene data show CDR1 as ENHRY and CDR2 as SYGVKD. The CDR3 DNA is TGTGCCATCAGCGCGACTAACTCAGACACAGATACGCAGTATTTT. This encodes CAISATNSDTDTQYF.

This clonotype appeared many times. The J gene is TRBJ2-3, the V gene TRBV6-2 or TRBV6-3; 12 bases are a match to TRBD2. V lost 6 bases, J lost 9 bases, and 13 bases stayed unmatched. The CDR3 runs 16 residues. CDR1 and CDR2 (germline): MNHEY, SVGEGT. CDR3 nucleotides: TGTGCCAGCAGGGACGACGCTAGCGGGAGGGCCGGAACGCAGTATTTT. This translates into CASRDDASGRAGTQYF.

V usage is TRBV6-1 and J usage is TRBJ2-3; TRBD2 is a possible D gene (6 bases). V lost 3 bases and J lost 0, with 10 bases in between. The length of the CDR3 is 15 residues. CDR1 MNHNS and CDR2 SASEGT come from the germline V gene. For the CDR3, the DNA is TGTGCCAGCAGTGAGTTGGACTACAGCACAGATACGCAGTATTTT. It specifies CASSELDYSTDTQYF.

This clonotype has only a few counts. This rearrangement joins TRBV28 to TRBJ2-5, with 9 bases that match TRBD1. Germline V gene lookup returns CDR1 MDHEN and CDR2 SYDVKM. J gave up 5 bases and V 7 bases, and 5 bases lay outside the gene matches. The CDR3 consists of 13 residues. This CDR3 is CASIGQGSETQYF. In DNA form, the CDR3 reads TGTGCCAGCATCGGACAGGGGTCGGAGACCCAGTACTTC.

The table lists this clonotype with a count of one. The V call is TRBV29-1, the J call TRBJ1-3; no reliable D call. Between the trimmed V and J ends, which lost 3 bases and 0 bases, there was a span of 9 bases. The CDR3 totals 14 residues. The germline V gene encodes CDR1 SQVTM and CDR2 ANQGSEA. CDR3 nucleotide sequence: TGCAGCGTTGATTCGGCGGACTCTGGAAACACCATATATTTT. This codes for CSVDSADSGNTIYF.

This chain joins TRBV5-1 and TRBJ1-1; D remains ambiguous. V was shortened by 4 bases and J by 0 bases, with 10 bases between the two germline ends. The CDR3 has 14 residues. Germline CDR1 is SGHRS and CDR2 is YFSETQ. CDR3 in DNA: TGCGCCAGCAGCGCCCTCAACCTGAACACTGAAGCTTTCTTT. Amino acids: CASSALNLNTEAFF.

This chain links TRBV5-1 with TRBJ2-3; the match to TRBD2 covers 7 bases. CDR1 and CDR2 from the germline V gene are SGHRS and YFSETQ. J lost 4 bases, V lost 7 bases, and 6 bases had no gene match. The CDR3 contains 13 residues. CDR3 coding DNA: TGCGCCAGCGGACCTAGCGGCGCAGATACGCAGTATTTT. This gives the protein CASGPSGADTQYF.

The chain is built from TRBV4-2 and TRBJ2-1; D unresolved. The V gene lost 0 bases and the J gene lost 9 bases, with 12 bases spanning the gap. CDR1 and CDR2 (germline): LGHNA, YNFKEQ. CDR3 length: 14 amino acids. CDR3 sequence: CASSQDGLSVEQFF. The CDR3 coding sequence is TGTGCCAGCAGCCAAGACGGGCTAAGTGTTGAGCAGTTCTTC.

This clonotype was seen only a few times. The V and J genes are TRBV20-1 and TRBJ2-5; tentatively, D is TRBD1 (6 bases). Germline V gives CDR1 DFQATT, CDR2 SNEGSKA (reference sequence). This CDR3 comprises 15 residues. Trimming stripped 5 bases from V and 5 bases from J, with 21 bases between. CDR3 loop: CSAGTPRGQQETQYF. In DNA, the CDR3 is TGCAGTGCTGGGACCCCCAGGGGACAACAGGAGACCCAGTACTTC.

This clonotype came up once. This CDR3 fails to terminate in the conserved phenylalanine or tryptophan, so it likely reflects a read error. The chain recombines TRBV5-5 with TRBJ2-7; 8 bases match TRBD2. The CDR3 length is 14 residues. Per the germline V gene, CDR1 is SGHKS and CDR2 is YYEKEE (reference sequence). Germline trimming cut 4 bases from V and 1 base from J; bases unmatched to any gene: 4. The CDR3 DNA reads TGTGCCAGCAGCCTCCTAGCGGGTTCCTACGAGCAGTACTCC. Translated, it gives CASSLLAGSYEQYS.

This chain joins TRBV28 and TRBJ2-1; perhaps TRBD1 as D (7 bases). The germline V gene encodes CDR1 MDHEN and CDR2 SYDVKM. The CDR3 length is 15 residues. Trimming left V 6 bases short and J 3 bases short, with 15 bases between. Here the CDR3 reads CASREGGQNYNEQFF. The CDR3 DNA reads as TGTGCCAGCAGGGAGGGGGGACAGAACTACAATGAGCAGTTCTTC.

V usage is TRBV27 and J usage is TRBJ2-3; D ambiguous. The CDR3 spans 14 residues. Germline V gene data show CDR1 as MNHEY and CDR2 as SMNVEV (reference sequence). Trimming took 2 bases from V and 6 from J, leaving 12 bases between them. CDR3 in amino acids: CASSLIGFVDTQYF. CDR3 nucleotides: TGTGCCAGCAGTTTAATTGGGTTTGTGGATACGCAGTATTTT.

The gene calls are TRBV5-1 and TRBJ2-1, with TRBD2 identical over 10 bases. The germline V gene has CDR1 SGHRS and CDR2 YFSETQ. After removal of 7 bases from V and 9 bases from J, the junction contained 13 bases not matched to a gene. The CDR3 consists of 15 residues. Written as DNA, the CDR3 is TGCGCCAGCCATACCGGGAGCGGGAGGGCCGGTGAGCAGTTCTTC. As protein: CASHTGSGRAGEQFF. Together with reference TRBV5-1 and TRBJ2-1, the CDR3 gives the full variable domain: KAGVTQTPRYLIKTRGQQVTLSCSPISGHRSVSWYQQTPGQGLQFLFEYFSETQRNKGNFPGRFSGRQFSNSRSEMNVSTLELGDSALYLCASHTGSGRAGEQFFGPGTRLTVL.

The V call is TRBV7-9, the J call TRBJ2-5; tentative D call: TRBD1 (8 bases). The J call may be incorrect, as the DNA end agrees better with TRBJ2-7. The CDR3 runs 18 residues. Germline V gives CDR1 SEHNR, CDR2 FQNEAQ (reference sequence). CDR3 in amino acids: CASGGEFKKGQVPYEQYF. CDR3 nucleotide sequence: TGTGCCAGCGGGGGGGAGTTCAAAAAGGGACAGGTACCCTACGAGCAGTACTTC.

The J gene is TRBJ2-1, the V gene TRBV7-3; 11 bases agree with TRBD2. The J call may not be correct, given that the DNA end is closer to TRBJ2-7. This CDR3 spans 17 amino acids. The V gene's germline CDR1 is SGHTA and CDR2 FQGTGA. The CDR3, as DNA: TGTGCCAGCAGCTTATTTACTAGCGGGAGCTCCTACAATGAGCAGTACTTC. Its protein is CASSLFTSGSSYNEQYF.

The table lists this clonotype with a few counts. The chain employs TRBV12-3 or TRBV12-4 and TRBJ2-5; no definite D call. The CDR3 runs 12 residues. Trimming pared 6 bases from V and 4 bases from J, leaving 9 bases between. CDR3 residues: CASSPWPETQYF. CDR3 nucleotides: TGTGCCAGCAGCCCCTGGCCAGAGACCCAGTACTTC.

As regards this clonotype: A junction end diverges from the germline sequence, so it may reflect a read error. The genes are TRBV12-3 or TRBV12-4 and TRBJ1-4; 7 bases line up with TRBD1. The CDR3 has 12 amino acids. The CDR3 sequence: CASRTGMERLFF. The CDR3 DNA follows: TGTGCCAGCAGGACAGGGATGGAAAGACTGTTTTTT.

In regard to this clonotype: Sequence at one end of the junction differs from germline and may be a read error. The chain employs TRBV2 and TRBJ1-6; 7 bases align to TRBD1. The CDR3 extends over 14 amino acids. The V gene's germline CDR1 is SNHLY and CDR2 FYNNEI. The CDR3 is CTSRNRGGKSPLHF. CDR3 DNA sequence: TGTACCAGCAGAAACAGGGGAGGGAAATCACCCCTCCACTTT.

The V and J genes are TRBV6-5 and TRBJ2-3, with 10 bases matching TRBD2. V shed 4 bases, J shed 7 bases, and the junction held 5 bases outside the gene matches. The CDR3 runs to 14 residues. Germline loops: CDR1 MNHEY, CDR2 SVGAGI. DNA of the CDR3: TGTGCCAGCAGTTCTAGCGGGAGTAGGAATACGCAGTATTTT. Protein: CASSSSGSRNTQYF.

The chain employs TRBV12-3 or TRBV12-4 and TRBJ2-5; D remains unclear. Between the trimmed V and J ends, which lost 5 bases and 11 bases, there was a span of 21 bases. This CDR3 is built from 14 residues. The CDR3 sequence: CASSVFLGYNEQYF. DNA for the CDR3: TGTGCCAGCAGTGTATTTTTGGGTTACAATGAGCAGTACTTC.

This rearrangement joins TRBV5-1 to TRBJ1-2; 8 positions match TRBD1. CDR3 length equals 13 residues. J lost 8 bases, V lost 4 bases, and 7 bases had no gene match. Germline loops: CDR1 SGHRS, CDR2 YFSETQ. The CDR3 reads CASSLDRVLGYTF. The CDR3 DNA reads as TGCGCCAGCAGCCTGGACAGGGTGCTCGGCTACACCTTC.

A few counts support this clonotype. The rearrangement uses TRBV9 and TRBJ2-1, with TRBD2 matching over 15 bases. V shed 3 bases and J 8 bases; nucleotides not matched to a gene: 9. Germline V gives CDR1 SGDLS, CDR2 YYNGEE. CDR3 length: 17 amino acids. The CDR3: CASSASPGLAGGYEQFF. The CDR3 DNA reads TGTGCCAGCAGCGCAAGTCCGGGACTAGCGGGAGGATATGAGCAGTTCTTC.

The V gene is TRBV5-1, the J gene TRBJ2-2; no definite D call. Germline V gives CDR1 SGHRS, CDR2 YFSETQ. Trimming pared 0 bases from V and 0 bases from J, leaving 6 bases between. The CDR3 spans 15 residues. The CDR3 region has the DNA TGCGCCAGCAGCTTGGAAAGTTCGAACACCGGGGAGCTGTTTTTT. This gives the protein CASSLESSNTGELFF.